This paragraph covers one T cell receptor beta chain sequence. The antigen is undetermined. This record comes from a study of T cell responses to AZD1222 COVID-19 vaccine. Clones were read by immunoSEQ multiplex PCR, and TCRdb kept only the in-frame ones, dropping some. Among under 200,000 clones listed, 85% to 90% were seen once. V dropped 7 bases and J dropped 1 base, with 16 bases sitting between them. The length of the CDR3 is 15 residues. CDR1 and CDR2 from the germline V gene are LNHDA and SQIVND (reference sequence). Notes on the study in general: A mostly white British donor set with more females was recruited, and clonal diversity was possibly underestimated.

Sequences were derived from peripheral blood, sampled on day 0 of MenACWY control vaccination. The rearrangement joins TRBV19 to TRBJ1-1; D uncertain. The clonotype originates from an adult in good health. CDR3 nucleotides: TGTGCCAGTACCCGACGGGAGGAACGGAACACTGAAGCTTTCTTT. Encoded protein: CASTRREERNTEAFF.